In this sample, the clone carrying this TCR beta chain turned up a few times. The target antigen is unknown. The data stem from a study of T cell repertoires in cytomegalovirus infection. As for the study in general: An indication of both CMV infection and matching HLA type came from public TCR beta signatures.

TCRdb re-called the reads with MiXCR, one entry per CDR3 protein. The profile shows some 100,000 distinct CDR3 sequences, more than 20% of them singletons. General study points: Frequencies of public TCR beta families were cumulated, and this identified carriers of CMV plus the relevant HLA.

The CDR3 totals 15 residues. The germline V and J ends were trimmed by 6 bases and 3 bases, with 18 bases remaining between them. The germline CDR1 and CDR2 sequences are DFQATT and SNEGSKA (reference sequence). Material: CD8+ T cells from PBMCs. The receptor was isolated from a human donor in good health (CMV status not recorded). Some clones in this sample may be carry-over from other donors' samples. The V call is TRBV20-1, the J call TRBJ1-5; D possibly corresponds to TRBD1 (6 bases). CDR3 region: CSAKPYQGFNQPQHF. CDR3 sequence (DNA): TGCAGTGCGAAACCCTACCAGGGGTTCAATCAGCCCCAGCATTTT.